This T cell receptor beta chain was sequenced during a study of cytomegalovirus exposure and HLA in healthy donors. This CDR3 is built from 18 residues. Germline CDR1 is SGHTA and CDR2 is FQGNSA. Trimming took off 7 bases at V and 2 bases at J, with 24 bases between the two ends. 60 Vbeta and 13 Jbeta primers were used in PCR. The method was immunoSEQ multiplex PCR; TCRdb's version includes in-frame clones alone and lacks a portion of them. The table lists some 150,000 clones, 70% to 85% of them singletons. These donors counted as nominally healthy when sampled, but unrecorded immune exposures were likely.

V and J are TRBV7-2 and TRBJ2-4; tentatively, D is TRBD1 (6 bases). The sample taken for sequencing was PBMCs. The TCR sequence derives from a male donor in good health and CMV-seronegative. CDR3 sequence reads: CASTTMLVGARTKNIQYF. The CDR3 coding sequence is TGTGCCAGCACCACTATGTTGGTGGGGGCGCGGACCAAAAACATTCAGTACTTC.